The next 8 T cell receptor beta chains were all read from a single sample in a study of OX40 agonist ivuxolimab in advanced cancers. Here immunoSEQ multiplex PCR was the method, and the copy in TCRdb shows in-frame clones only, minus some. Among about 26,000 clones listed, more than 75% were seen once. The starting material was CD4+ or CD8+ T cells sorted from blood, obtained in a trial of the OX40 agonist ivuxolimab. The origin of the receptors is an adult with an advanced solid tumor such as melanoma, head and neck, liver or kidney cancer.

This chain joins TRBV5-6 and TRBJ1-1; TRBD1 agrees at 7 bases. V was clipped by 1 base and J by 5 bases; unmatched bases: 5. CDR3 size: 14 residues. Germline V gene lookup returns CDR1 SGHDT and CDR2 YYEEEE. The CDR3 is CASSLQGGGTEAFF. The CDR3 nucleotides read TGTGCCAGCAGCTTGCAAGGGGGCGGAACTGAAGCTTTCTTT.

The V call is TRBV9, the J call TRBJ1-5; D is undetermined. Trimming left V 3 bases short and J 1 base short, with 11 bases between. The CDR3 runs 15 residues. Germline V gives CDR1 SGDLS, CDR2 YYNGEE. CDR3 amino acids: CASSAGPGSNQPQHF. The CDR3 region has the DNA TGTGCCAGCAGCGCGGGCCCTGGGAGCAATCAGCCCCAGCATTTT.

The V gene is TRBV5-4, the J gene TRBJ2-2, with a possible D match to TRBD2 (5 bases). CDR1 is SGHNT, CDR2 YYREEE, per germline (reference sequence). Trimming cost V 0 bases and J 2 bases, with 8 bases left between them. This CDR3 region has 15 residues. The CDR3 sequence: CASSLGGINTGELFF. CDR3 nucleotides: TGTGCCAGCAGCTTGGGAGGGATTAACACCGGGGAGCTGTTTTTT.

V usage is TRBV27 and J usage is TRBJ2-7; possibly TRBD2 for D (6 bases). The V gene's germline CDR1 is MNHEY and CDR2 SMNVEV (reference sequence). The CDR3 is 12 amino acids. Trimming stripped 6 bases from V and 4 bases from J, with 10 bases between. CDR3 in amino acids: CASSRGTYEQYF. The CDR3 bases are TGTGCCAGCAGCCGAGGGACTTACGAGCAGTACTTC.

This rearrangement joins TRBV6-1 to TRBJ2-2, with TRBD2 matching 13 bases. Germline trimming cut 6 bases from V and 5 bases from J; bases unmatched to any gene: 6. The CDR3 extends over 16 amino acids. In germline, CDR1 is MNHNS, CDR2 SASEGT. The CDR3 nucleotides are TGTGCCAGCAGCGAACTAGCGGGGGGGCTTACCGGGGAGCTGTTTTTT. This translates into CASSELAGGLTGELFF.

This clone was found once. This chain connects TRBV6-1 to TRBJ2-5; D possibly corresponds to TRBD1 (6 bases). There are 16 residues in the CDR3. V lost 0 bases and J lost 5, with 16 bases in between. Germline values: CDR1 MNHNS, CDR2 SASEGT. CDR3 coding DNA: TGTGCCAGCAGTGAAGCTCGAACAGGGACGGAGGAGACCCAGTACTTC. It encodes CASSEARTGTEETQYF.

This clone has just a few counts. The CDR3 sequence: CASSLGGYTF. The CDR3 region has the DNA TGTGCCAGCAGCTTGGGTGGCTACACCTTC. The rearrangement joins TRBV5-5 to TRBJ1-2; D unresolved. The CDR3 runs 10 residues. Germline values: CDR1 SGHKS, CDR2 YYEKEE (reference sequence). V was trimmed by 0 bases and J by 7 bases, leaving 1 base between them.

The chain recombines TRBV4-1 with TRBJ1-1, with D possibly being TRBD1 (6 bases). V lost 4 bases to trimming and J lost 5 bases, with 23 bases between them. The CDR3 length is 17 residues. Germline CDR1 is MGHRA and CDR2 is YSYEKL. The CDR3 DNA follows: TGCGCCAGCAGCCCCCTCGGGGGGGCCTTCACTAAGACTGAAGCTTTCTTT. It encodes CASSPLGGAFTKTEAFF.